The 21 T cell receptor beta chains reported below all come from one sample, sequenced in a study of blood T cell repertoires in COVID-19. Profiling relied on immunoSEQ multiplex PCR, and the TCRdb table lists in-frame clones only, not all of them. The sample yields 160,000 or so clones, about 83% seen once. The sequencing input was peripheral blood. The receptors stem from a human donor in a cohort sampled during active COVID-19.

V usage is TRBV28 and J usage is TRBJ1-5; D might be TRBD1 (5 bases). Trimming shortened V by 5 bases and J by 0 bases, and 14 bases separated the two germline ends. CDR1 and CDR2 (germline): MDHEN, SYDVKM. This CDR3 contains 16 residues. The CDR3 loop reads CASSQVGGYSNQPQHF. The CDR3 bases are TGTGCCAGCAGTCAAGTCGGGGGATATAGCAATCAGCCCCAGCATTTT.

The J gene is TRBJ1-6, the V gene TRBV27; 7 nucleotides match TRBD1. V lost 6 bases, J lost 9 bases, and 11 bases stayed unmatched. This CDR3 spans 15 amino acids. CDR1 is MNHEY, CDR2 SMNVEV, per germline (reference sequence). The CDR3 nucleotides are TGTGCCAGCAGCTCCGTTGAGACAGGGCCTTCACCCCTCCACTTT. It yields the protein CASSSVETGPSPLHF.

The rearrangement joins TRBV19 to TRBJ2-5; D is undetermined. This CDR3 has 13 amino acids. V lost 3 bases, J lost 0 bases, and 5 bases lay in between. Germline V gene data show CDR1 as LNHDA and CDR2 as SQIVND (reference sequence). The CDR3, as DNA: TGTGCCAGTAGTATTCGGGACCAAGAGACCCAGTACTTC. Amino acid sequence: CASSIRDQETQYF.

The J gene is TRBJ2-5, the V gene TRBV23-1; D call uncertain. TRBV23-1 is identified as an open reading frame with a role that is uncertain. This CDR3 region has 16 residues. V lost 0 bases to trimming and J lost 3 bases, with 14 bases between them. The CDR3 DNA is TGCGCCAGCAGTCAATCGCCCGAACGTACAGAAGAGACCCAGTACTTC. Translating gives CASSQSPERTEETQYF.

The CDR3 spells CASSLGQPADTQYF. The CDR3 coding sequence is TGTGCCAGTAGTCTGGGACAGCCCGCCGATACGCAGTATTTT. The rearrangement links TRBV19 to TRBJ2-3, with 7 bases identical to TRBD1. With V trimmed by 5 bases and J by 6 bases, 8 bases remained unmatched. The CDR3 is 14 residues long. CDR1 is LNHDA and CDR2 is SQIVND in the germline V gene (reference sequence).

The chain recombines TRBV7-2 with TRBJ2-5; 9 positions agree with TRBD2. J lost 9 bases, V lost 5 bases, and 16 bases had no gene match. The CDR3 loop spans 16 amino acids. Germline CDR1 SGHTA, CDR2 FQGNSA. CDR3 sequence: CASSPPLAGPTRAQYF. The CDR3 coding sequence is TGTGCCAGCAGCCCTCCCCTAGCGGGGCCCACCCGGGCCCAGTACTTC.

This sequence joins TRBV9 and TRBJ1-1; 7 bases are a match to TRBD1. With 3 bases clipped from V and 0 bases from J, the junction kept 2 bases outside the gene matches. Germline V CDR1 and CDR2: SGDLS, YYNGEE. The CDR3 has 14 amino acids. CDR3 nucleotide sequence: TGTGCCAGCAGCGCGACAGGGATGAACACTGAAGCTTTCTTT. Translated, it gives CASSATGMNTEAFF. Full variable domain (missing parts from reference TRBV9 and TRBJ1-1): DSGVTQTPKHLITATGQRVTLRCSPRSGDLSVYWYQQSLDQGLQFLIQYYNGEERAKGNILERFSAQQFPDLHSELNLSSLELGDSALYFCASSATGMNTEAFFGQGTRLTVV.

CDR3 residues: CAISEQGAEAFF. CDR3 nucleotide sequence: TGTGCCATCAGTGAGCAAGGGGCTGAAGCTTTCTTT. The J gene is TRBJ1-1, the V gene TRBV10-3; TRBD1 might be the D (5 bases). This CDR3 spans 12 amino acids. CDR1 and CDR2 (germline): ENHRY, SYGVKD. Trimming removed 2 bases at V and 6 bases at J, with 7 bases between.

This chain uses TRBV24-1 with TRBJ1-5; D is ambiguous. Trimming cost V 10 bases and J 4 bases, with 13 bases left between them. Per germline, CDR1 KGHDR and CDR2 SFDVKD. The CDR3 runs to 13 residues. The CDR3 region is CATWETGNQPQHF. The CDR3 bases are TGTGCCACATGGGAGACTGGAAATCAGCCCCAGCATTTT.

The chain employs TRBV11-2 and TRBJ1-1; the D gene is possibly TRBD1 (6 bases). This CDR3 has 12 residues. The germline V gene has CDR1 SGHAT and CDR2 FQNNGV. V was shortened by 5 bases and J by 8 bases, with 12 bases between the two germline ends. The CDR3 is CASSPTGMEAFF. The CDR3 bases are TGTGCCAGCAGCCCGACAGGCATGGAAGCTTTCTTT. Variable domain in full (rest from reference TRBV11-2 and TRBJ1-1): EAGVAQSPRYKIIEKRQSVAFWCNPISGHATLYWYQQILGQGPKLLIQFQNNGVVDDSQLPKDRFSAERLKGVDSTLKIQPAKLEDSAVYLCASSPTGMEAFFGQGTRLTVV.

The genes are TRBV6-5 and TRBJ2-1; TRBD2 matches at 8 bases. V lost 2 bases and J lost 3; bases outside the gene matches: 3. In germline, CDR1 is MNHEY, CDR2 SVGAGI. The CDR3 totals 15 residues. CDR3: CASSYTSGGYNEQFF. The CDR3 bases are TGTGCCAGCAGTTACACTAGCGGAGGCTACAATGAGCAGTTCTTC.

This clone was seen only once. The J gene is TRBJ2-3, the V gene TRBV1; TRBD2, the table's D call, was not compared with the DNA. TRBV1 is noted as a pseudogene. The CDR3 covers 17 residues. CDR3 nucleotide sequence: TGCACCAGCAGCCAAGATTGTAAGGGGGAGGGAACAGATACGCAGTATTTT. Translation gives CTSSQDCKGEGTDTQYF.

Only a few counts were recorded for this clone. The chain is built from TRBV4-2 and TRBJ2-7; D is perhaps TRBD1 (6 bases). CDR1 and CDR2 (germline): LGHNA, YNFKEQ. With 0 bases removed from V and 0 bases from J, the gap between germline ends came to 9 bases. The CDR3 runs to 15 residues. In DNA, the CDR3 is TGTGCCAGCAGCCAAGATGGGGGCAGCTCCTACGAGCAGTACTTC. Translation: CASSQDGGSSYEQYF.

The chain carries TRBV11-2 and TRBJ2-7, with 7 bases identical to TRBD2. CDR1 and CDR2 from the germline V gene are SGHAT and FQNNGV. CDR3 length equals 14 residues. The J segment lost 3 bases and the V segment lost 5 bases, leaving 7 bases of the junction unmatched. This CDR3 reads CASSRHRGVYEQYF. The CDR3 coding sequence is TGTGCCAGCAGCCGTCATCGGGGGGTCTACGAGCAGTACTTC.

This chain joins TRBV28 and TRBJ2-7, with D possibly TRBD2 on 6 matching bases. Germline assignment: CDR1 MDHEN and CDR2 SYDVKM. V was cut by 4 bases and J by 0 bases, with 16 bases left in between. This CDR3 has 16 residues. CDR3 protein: CASSSAWDGSSYEQYF. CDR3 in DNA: TGTGCCAGCAGTTCCGCCTGGGACGGGAGCTCCTACGAGCAGTACTTC.

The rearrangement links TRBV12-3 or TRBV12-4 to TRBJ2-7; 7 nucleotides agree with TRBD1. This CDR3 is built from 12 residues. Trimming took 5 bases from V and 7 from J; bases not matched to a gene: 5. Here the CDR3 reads CASSQYRGEQYF. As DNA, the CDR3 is TGTGCCAGCAGTCAGTACAGGGGTGAGCAGTACTTC.

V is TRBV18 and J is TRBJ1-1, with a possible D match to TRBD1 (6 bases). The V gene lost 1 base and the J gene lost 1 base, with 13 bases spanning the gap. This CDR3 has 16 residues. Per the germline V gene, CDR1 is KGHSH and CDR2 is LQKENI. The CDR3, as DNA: TGTGCCAGCTCACCACTTTCCGGGACAACGAACACTGAAGCTTTCTTT. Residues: CASSPLSGTTNTEAFF.

The CDR3 reads CASSPPARFEQYF. The CDR3 bases are TGTGCCAGCAGTCCCCCCGCGCGGTTCGAGCAGTACTTC. J is TRBJ2-7 and V is TRBV28, with D uncertain. Germline loops: CDR1 MDHEN, CDR2 SYDVKM. This CDR3 is built from 13 residues. The V and J ends lost 5 bases and 6 bases respectively, with 14 bases between them.

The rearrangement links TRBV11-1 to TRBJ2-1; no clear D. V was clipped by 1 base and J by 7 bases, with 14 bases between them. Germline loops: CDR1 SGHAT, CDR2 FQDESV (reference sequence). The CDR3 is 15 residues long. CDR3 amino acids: CASSLVLDTLNEQFF. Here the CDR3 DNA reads TGTGCCAGCAGCTTAGTGTTAGACACCCTAAATGAGCAGTTCTTC.

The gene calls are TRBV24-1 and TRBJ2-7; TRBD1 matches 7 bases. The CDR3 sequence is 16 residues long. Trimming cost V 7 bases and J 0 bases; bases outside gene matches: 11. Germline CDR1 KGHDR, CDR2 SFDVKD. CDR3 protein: CATSARDSLDSYEQYF. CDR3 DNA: TGTGCCACCAGCGCAAGGGACAGCCTAGACTCCTACGAGCAGTACTTC.

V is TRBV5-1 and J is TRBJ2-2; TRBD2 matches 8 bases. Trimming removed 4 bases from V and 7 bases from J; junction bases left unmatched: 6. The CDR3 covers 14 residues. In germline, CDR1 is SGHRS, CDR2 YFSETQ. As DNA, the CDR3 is TGCGCCAGCAGCGACCCCCGGGGGGGCGGGGAGCTGTTTTTT. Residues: CASSDPRGGGELFF.